This record looks at one T cell receptor (beta chain) sequence and its context. As yet, its antigen is unknown. This specimen comes from a study of T cells in narcolepsy. For the study at large: Patients with NT1 or NT2 and healthy control donors were enrolled. Study results and limitations: In some patient and control memory CD4+ samples, autoreactive clones were absent. Same-patient CSF and blood CD4+ T cell clonotypes included HCRT-specific and TRIB2-specific autoreactive ones. Blood of same and different patients, but not healthy controls, reportedly held recurring autoreactive clonotypes.

Clones were read by immunoSEQ multiplex PCR, and TCRdb kept only the in-frame ones, dropping some. The repertoire consists of roughly 24,000 clones, with roughly four fifths occurring once and the leading ten covering about 1%. Looked up from germline, CDR1 is MDHEN and CDR2 is SYDVKM. The CDR3 loop spans 13 amino acids. V lost 7 bases and J lost 5, with 14 bases in between. The chain employs TRBV28 and TRBJ1-2, with D possibly matching TRBD1 (5 bases). The sequenced sample consisted of memory (CD45RA-) CD4+ T cells from blood. This receptor was identified in a human donor in good health. The CDR3 nucleotides are TGTGCCAGCACGGGGACGGGGGAATATGGCTACACCTTC. Protein: CASTGTGEYGYTF.